What follows are 10 T cell receptor beta chains derived from one specimen sequenced in a study of T cell responses to AZD1222 COVID-19 vaccine. This table comes from immunoSEQ multiplex PCR, and its TCRdb copy is limited to in-frame clones, with some not included. The repertoire consists of under 150,000 clones, with around 93% occurring once and the leading ten covering around 5.4%. The starting material was peripheral blood, obtained on day 0 of AZD1222 vaccination. The receptors here all came from an adult in good health.

This chain joins TRBV3-1 (or the pseudogene TRBV3-2) and TRBJ1-5; D remains ambiguous. V was trimmed by 1 base and J by 0 bases, leaving 7 bases between them. Per the germline V gene, CDR1 is LGHDT and CDR2 is YNNKEL (reference sequence). The length of the CDR3 is 15 residues. DNA for the CDR3: TGTGCCAGCAGCCAAGGCCTAAGTAGCAATCAGCCCCAGCATTTT. This codes for CASSQGLSSNQPQHF.

The chain uses TRBV27 and TRBJ2-1; D gene unclear. V dropped 2 bases and J dropped 4 bases, with 6 bases sitting between them. Germline loops: CDR1 MNHEY, CDR2 SMNVEV (reference sequence). CDR3 size: 13 residues. The CDR3 nucleotides read TGTGCCAGCAGTTTAATAAGTTACAATGAGCAGTTCTTC. Its translation: CASSLISYNEQFF.

The chain uses TRBV6-2 or TRBV6-3 and TRBJ2-5; 7 bases are a match to TRBD2. The CDR3 has 14 amino acids. Germline-derived CDR1 and CDR2 are MNHEY and SVGEGT. The junction had 10 bases not matched to a gene; V was cut back by 6 bases and J by 6 bases. CDR3 DNA sequence: TGTGCCAGCAGCCTCCGGACTAGTGGGAAGACCCAGTACTTC. This sequence encodes CASSLRTSGKTQYF.

The chain recombines TRBV6-5 with TRBJ2-1; D is undetermined. The germline gives CDR1 MNHEY, CDR2 SVGAGI. With 3 bases removed from V and 8 bases from J, the gap between germline ends came to 11 bases. The CDR3 runs 13 residues. CDR3 amino acids: CASSYGKGHEQFF. CDR3 DNA sequence: TGTGCCAGCAGTTATGGGAAGGGCCATGAGCAGTTCTTC.

The V call is TRBV3-1 (or the pseudogene TRBV3-2), the J call TRBJ2-1; D unclear. The CDR3 is 16 amino acids. Trimming pared 4 bases from V and 6 bases from J, leaving 19 bases between. Germline assignment: CDR1 LGHDT and CDR2 YNNKEL (reference sequence). CDR3 coding DNA: TGTGCCAGCAGCCCGACGGGCCAAACTCCCCCCAATGAGCAGTTCTTC. This encodes CASSPTGQTPPNEQFF.

J is TRBJ1-4 and V is TRBV3-1 (or the pseudogene TRBV3-2), with D possibly TRBD1 on 5 matching bases. This CDR3 is built from 16 residues. CDR1 LGHDT and CDR2 YNNKEL come from the germline V gene (reference sequence). Trimming shortened V by 0 bases and J by 8 bases, and 16 bases separated the two germline ends. DNA of the CDR3: TGTGCCAGCAGCCAAGATCCGGGGGGGGTTGGAGAAAAACTGTTTTTT. The encoded protein is CASSQDPGGVGEKLFF.

This clone turned up a few times. The rearrangement joins TRBV19 to TRBJ1-4, with 9 bases that match TRBD1. CDR1 LNHDA and CDR2 SQIVND come from the germline V gene (reference sequence). The CDR3 length is 14 residues. The trim removed 9 bases at V and 8 bases at J, leaving 10 bases unmatched. In nucleotides, the CDR3 is TGTGCCAGCGCCACCGGGACAGGGCTCGAAAAACTGTTTTTT. It translates to CASATGTGLEKLFF. Variable domain in full (rest from reference TRBV19 and TRBJ1-4): DGGITQSPKYLFRKEGQNVTLSCEQNLNHDAMYWYRQDPGQGLRLIYYSQIVNDFQKGDIAEGYSVSREKKESFPLTVTSAQKNPTAFYLCASATGTGLEKLFFGSGTQLSVL.

V usage is TRBV5-1 and J usage is TRBJ1-1; possible D gene TRBD1, 6 bases. V was trimmed by 4 bases and J by 3 bases, leaving 13 bases between them. The V gene's germline CDR1 is SGHRS and CDR2 YFSETQ. This CDR3 region has 14 residues. The CDR3 DNA follows: TGCGCCAGCAGCCAATACAGGGACGACACTGAAGCTTTCTTT. Its translation: CASSQYRDDTEAFF.

This CDR3 is CASSLAPPGAGSPLHF. The CDR3 DNA follows: TGTGCCAGCAGCTTAGCCCCGCCGGGGGCGGGATCACCCCTCCACTTT. V gene TRBV7-6 combines with J gene TRBJ1-6, with TRBD1 as a possible D gene (6 bases). The CDR3 is 16 amino acids. The V gene's germline CDR1 is SGHVS and CDR2 FNYEAQ. Trimming took 0 bases from V and 10 from J, leaving 16 bases between them.

The CDR3 spells CARMGGGTEAFF. The CDR3 region has the DNA TGTGCCAGGATGGGGGGGGGTACTGAAGCTTTCTTT. The V and J genes are TRBV6-4 and TRBJ1-1; TRBD1 is a possible D gene (5 bases). CDR3 length equals 12 residues. V was pared by 9 bases and J by 5 bases, with 13 bases between. Germline V CDR1 and CDR2: MRHNA, SNTAGT.